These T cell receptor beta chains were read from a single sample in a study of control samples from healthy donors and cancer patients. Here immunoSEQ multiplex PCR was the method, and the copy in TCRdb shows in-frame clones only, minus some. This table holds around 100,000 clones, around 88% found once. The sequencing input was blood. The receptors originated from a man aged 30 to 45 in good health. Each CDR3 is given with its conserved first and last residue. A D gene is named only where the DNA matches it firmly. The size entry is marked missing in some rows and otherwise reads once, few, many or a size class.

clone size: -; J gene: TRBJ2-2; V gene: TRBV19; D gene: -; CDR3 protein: CASSARGARDGELFF; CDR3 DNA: TGTGCCAGTAGTGCCCGGGGGGCCAGGGACGGGGAGCTGTTTTTT
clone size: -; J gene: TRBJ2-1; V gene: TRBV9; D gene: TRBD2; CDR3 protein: CASSVDLAGNYNEQFF; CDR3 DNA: TGTGCCAGCAGCGTAGATCTAGCGGGGAACTACAATGAGCAGTTCTTC
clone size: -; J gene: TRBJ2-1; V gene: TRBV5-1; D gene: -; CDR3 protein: CASTWSTQSSYNEQFF; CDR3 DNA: TGCGCCAGCACGTGGAGTACGCAAAGCTCCTACAATGAGCAGTTCTTC
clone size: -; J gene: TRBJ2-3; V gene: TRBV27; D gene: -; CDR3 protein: CASRRGGGLTDTQYF; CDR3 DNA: TGTGCCAGCAGGCGTGGGGGGGGGCTCACAGATACGCAGTATTTT
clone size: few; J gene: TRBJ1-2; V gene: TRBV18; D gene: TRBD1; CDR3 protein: CASSPDREYGYTF; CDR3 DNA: TGTGCCAGCTCACCGGACAGGGAATATGGCTACACCTTC
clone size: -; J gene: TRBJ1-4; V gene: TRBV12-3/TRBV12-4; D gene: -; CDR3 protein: CASSLGGQQKLFF; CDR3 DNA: TGTGCCAGCAGTTTAGGAGGGCAGCAAAAACTGTTTTTT
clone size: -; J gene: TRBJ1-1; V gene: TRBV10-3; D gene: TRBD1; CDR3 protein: CAISQTGRTEAFF; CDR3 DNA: TGTGCCATCAGCCAGACAGGGAGGACTGAAGCTTTCTTT
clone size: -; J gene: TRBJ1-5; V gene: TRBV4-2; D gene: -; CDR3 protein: CASSQDGPGDQPQHF; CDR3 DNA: TGTGCCAGCAGCCAAGATGGGCCAGGGGATCAGCCCCAGCATTTT
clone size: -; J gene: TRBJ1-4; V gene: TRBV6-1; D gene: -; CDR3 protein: CASSEIGGQRNEKLFF; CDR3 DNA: TGTGCCAGCAGTGAAATTGGCGGACAGCGAAATGAAAAACTGTTTTTT
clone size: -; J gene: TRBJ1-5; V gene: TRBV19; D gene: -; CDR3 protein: CASRNPGFDQPQHF; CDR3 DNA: TGTGCCAGTAGGAACCCAGGGTTCGATCAGCCCCAGCATTTT
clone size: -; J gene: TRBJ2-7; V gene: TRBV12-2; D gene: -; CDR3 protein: CASRRELRLCYEQYF; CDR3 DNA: TGTGCAAGTCGCCGGGAGCTTCGGCTTTGCTACGAGCAGTACTTC
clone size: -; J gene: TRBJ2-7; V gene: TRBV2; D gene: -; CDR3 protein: CASSGSYRDNKSRKYF; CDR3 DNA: TGTGCCAGCAGTGGATCTTACCGGGACAATAAGTCCCGTAAGTACTTC
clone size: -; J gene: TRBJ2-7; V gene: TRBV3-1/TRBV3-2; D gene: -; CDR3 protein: CASSQQGEQYF; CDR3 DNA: TGTGCCAGCAGCCAGCAGGGTGAGCAGTACTTC
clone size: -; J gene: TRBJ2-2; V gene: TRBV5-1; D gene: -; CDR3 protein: CASSLGRASTGELFF; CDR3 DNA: TGCGCCAGCAGCTTGGGCAGGGCGAGCACCGGGGAGCTGTTTTTT
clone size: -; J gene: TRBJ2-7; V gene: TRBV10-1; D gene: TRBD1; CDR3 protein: CASSNGQAFSYEQYF; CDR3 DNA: TGCGCCAGCAGTAACGGACAGGCTTTCTCCTACGAGCAGTACTTC
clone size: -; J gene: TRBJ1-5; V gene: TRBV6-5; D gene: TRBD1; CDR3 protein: CASSSSTGRPQHF; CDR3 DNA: TGTGCCAGCAGTTCCTCGACAGGGCGGCCCCAGCATTTT
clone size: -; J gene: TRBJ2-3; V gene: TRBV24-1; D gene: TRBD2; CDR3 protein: CATSSPGLAGVGDTQYF; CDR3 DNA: TGTGCCACCAGTTCCCCGGGACTAGCGGGAGTTGGAGATACGCAGTATTTT
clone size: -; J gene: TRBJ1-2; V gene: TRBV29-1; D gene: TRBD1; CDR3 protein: CSGTQGDYGYTF; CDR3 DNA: TGCAGCGGAACACAGGGGGACTATGGCTACACCTTC
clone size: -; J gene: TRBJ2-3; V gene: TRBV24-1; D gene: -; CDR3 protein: CATSASPFADTQYF; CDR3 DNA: TGTGCCACCAGTGCGTCCCCTTTCGCAGATACGCAGTATTTT
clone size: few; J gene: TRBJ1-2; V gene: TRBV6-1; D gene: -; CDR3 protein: CASSEALGGMGANYGYTF; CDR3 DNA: TGTGCCAGCAGTGAAGCCCTCGGGGGAATGGGGGCTAACTATGGCTACACCTTC
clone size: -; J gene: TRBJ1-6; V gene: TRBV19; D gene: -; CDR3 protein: CASSISQAASPLHF; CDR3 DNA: TGTGCCAGTAGTATATCACAGGCGGCTTCACCCCTCCACTTT
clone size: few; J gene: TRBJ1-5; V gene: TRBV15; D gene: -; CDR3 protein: CATSRDSSNQPQHF; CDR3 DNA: TGTGCCACCAGCAGAGACAGTAGCAATCAGCCCCAGCATTTT
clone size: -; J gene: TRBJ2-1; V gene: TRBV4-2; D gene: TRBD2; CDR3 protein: CASSQEGLAPDNEQFF; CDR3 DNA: TGTGCCAGCAGCCAAGAGGGACTAGCACCCGACAATGAGCAGTTCTTC
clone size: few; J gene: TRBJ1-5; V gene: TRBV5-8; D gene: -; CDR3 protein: CASSLLGQPQHF; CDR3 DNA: TGTGCCAGCAGCTTGCTGGGTCAGCCCCAGCATTTT
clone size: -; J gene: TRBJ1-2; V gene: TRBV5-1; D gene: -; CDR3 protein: CASSLDKGRDGYTF; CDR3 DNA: TGCGCCAGCAGCTTGGACAAAGGACGTGATGGCTACACCTTC
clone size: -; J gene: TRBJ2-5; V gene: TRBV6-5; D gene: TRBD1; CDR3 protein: CASSRTGGKGETQYF; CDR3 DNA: TGTGCCAGCAGCCGGACAGGGGGGAAGGGAGAGACCCAGTACTTC